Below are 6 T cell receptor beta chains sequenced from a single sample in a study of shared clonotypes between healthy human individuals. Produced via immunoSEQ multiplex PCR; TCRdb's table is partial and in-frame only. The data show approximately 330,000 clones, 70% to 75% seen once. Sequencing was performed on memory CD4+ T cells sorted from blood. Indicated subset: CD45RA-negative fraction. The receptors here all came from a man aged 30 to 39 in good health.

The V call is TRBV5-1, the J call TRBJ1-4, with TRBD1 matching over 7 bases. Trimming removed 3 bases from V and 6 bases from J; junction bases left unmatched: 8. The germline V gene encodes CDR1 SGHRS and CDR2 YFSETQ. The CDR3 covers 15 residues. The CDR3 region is CASSWETGPDEKLFF. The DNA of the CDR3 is TGCGCCAGCAGCTGGGAGACAGGGCCCGATGAAAAACTGTTTTTT.

The CDR3 is CASSRLGQGNEQFF. The CDR3 DNA is TGTGCCAGCTCACGGTTGGGACAGGGCAATGAGCAGTTCTTC. The V call is TRBV18, the J call TRBJ2-1; TRBD1 matches 9 bases. The CDR3 is 14 amino acids. Germline V gene data show CDR1 as KGHSH and CDR2 as LQKENI. V lost 4 bases to trimming and J lost 6 bases; unmatched junction nucleotides: 4.

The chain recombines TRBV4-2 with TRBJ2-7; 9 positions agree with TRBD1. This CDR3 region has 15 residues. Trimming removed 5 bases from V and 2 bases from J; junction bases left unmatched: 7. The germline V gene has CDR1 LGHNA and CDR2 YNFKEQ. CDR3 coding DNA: TGTGCCAGCAGCTCGACCGGGACAGGGACCTACGAGCAGTACTTC. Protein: CASSSTGTGTYEQYF.

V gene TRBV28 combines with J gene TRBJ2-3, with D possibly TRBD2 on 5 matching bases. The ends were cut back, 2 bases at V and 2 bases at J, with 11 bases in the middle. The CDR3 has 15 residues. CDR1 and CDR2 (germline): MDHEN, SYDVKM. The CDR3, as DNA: TGTGCCAGCAGTTTAGCGGGTGGTCTCACAGATACGCAGTATTTT. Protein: CASSLAGGLTDTQYF.

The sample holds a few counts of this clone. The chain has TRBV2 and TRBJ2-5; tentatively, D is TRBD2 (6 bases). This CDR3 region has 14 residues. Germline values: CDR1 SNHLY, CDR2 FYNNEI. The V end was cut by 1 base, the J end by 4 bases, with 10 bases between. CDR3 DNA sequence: TGTGCCAGCAGTGAAGTCGGGGGAGTAGAGACCCAGTACTTC. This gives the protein CASSEVGGVETQYF.

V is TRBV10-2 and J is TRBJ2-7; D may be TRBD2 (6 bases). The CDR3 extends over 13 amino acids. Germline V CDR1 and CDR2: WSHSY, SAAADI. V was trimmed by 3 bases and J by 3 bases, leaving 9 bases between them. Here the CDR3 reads CASSERRDYEQYF. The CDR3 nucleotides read TGCGCCAGCAGTGAAAGGCGGGACTACGAGCAGTACTTC.